What follows are 32 T cell receptor beta chains derived from one specimen sequenced in a study of OX40 agonist ivuxolimab in advanced cancers. Profiled with immunoSEQ multiplex PCR; TCRdb holds only in-frame clones, not every one. The data show 77,000 or so clones, 90% seen once. Here the sequenced sample was CD4+ or CD8+ T cells sorted from blood, taken in a trial of the OX40 agonist ivuxolimab. The receptors shown here come from an adult with an advanced solid tumor such as melanoma, head and neck, liver or kidney cancer.

The V and J genes are TRBV28 and TRBJ2-7; D might be TRBD1 or TRBD2, each matching 5 bases. The CDR3 contains 15 residues. Germline V gene lookup returns CDR1 MDHEN and CDR2 SYDVKM. V dropped 5 bases and J dropped 3 bases, with 17 bases sitting between them. The CDR3 bases are TGTGCCAGCAGTAACCCGGGGCAGGCCTTCTACGAGCAGTACTTC. Translated, it gives CASSNPGQAFYEQYF.

V is TRBV18 and J is TRBJ2-1; TRBD1 aligns across 9 bases. The CDR3 has 14 amino acids. Germline V gene sequence: CDR1 KGHSH, CDR2 LQKENI. The V gene end was trimmed by 4 bases and the J gene end by 7 bases; junction bases not matched to a gene: 5. CDR3 coding DNA: TGTGCCAGCTCACAGGACAGGGGTGGGAATGAGCAGTTCTTC. As protein: CASSQDRGGNEQFF.

The J gene is TRBJ2-2, the V gene TRBV27; D is perhaps TRBD1 (6 bases). Trimming pared 5 bases from V and 0 bases from J, leaving 10 bases between. The CDR3 is made up of 15 amino acids. CDR1 MNHEY and CDR2 SMNVEV come from the germline V gene (reference sequence). The CDR3 bases are TGTGCCAGCAGTGTGGACAGTCCGAACACCGGGGAGCTGTTTTTT. Translating gives CASSVDSPNTGELFF.

The chain has TRBV6-5 and TRBJ1-1; D ambiguous. Germline assignment: CDR1 MNHEY and CDR2 SVGAGI. Trimming cost V 8 bases and J 2 bases, with 6 bases left between them. The CDR3 sequence is 11 residues long. CDR3 sequence reads: CASQLNTEAFF. For the CDR3, the DNA is TGTGCCAGCCAATTAAACACTGAAGCTTTCTTT.

The V gene is TRBV7-9, the J gene TRBJ1-2; 7 bases line up with TRBD1. V shed 1 base, J shed 4 bases, and the junction held 6 bases outside the gene matches. The CDR3 length is 15 residues. Per the germline V gene, CDR1 is SEHNR and CDR2 is FQNEAQ (reference sequence). CDR3 protein: CASSLGQGVTYGYTF. CDR3 sequence (DNA): TGTGCCAGCAGCTTAGGCCAGGGGGTCACCTATGGCTACACCTTC.

This sequence joins TRBV5-1 and TRBJ1-2; TRBD1 matches at 8 bases. CDR1 SGHRS and CDR2 YFSETQ come from the germline V gene. V shed 4 bases, J shed 4 bases, and the junction held 3 bases outside the gene matches. This CDR3 is 13 amino acids long. Here the CDR3 DNA reads TGCGCCAGCAGCGGTGACAGGGGCTATGGCTACACCTTC. It specifies CASSGDRGYGYTF.

The V call is TRBV5-6, the J call TRBJ2-5; possible D gene TRBD2, 5 bases. This CDR3 is 14 amino acids long. Germline lookup yields CDR1 SGHDT and CDR2 YYEEEE. Between the trimmed V and J ends, which lost 1 base and 0 bases, there was a span of 7 bases. This chain's CDR3 is CASSLYGNQETQYF. DNA for the CDR3: TGTGCCAGCAGCTTGTACGGGAACCAAGAGACCCAGTACTTC.

This chain uses TRBV2 with TRBJ2-3; TRBD1 matches 10 bases. Losses at the gene ends were 7 bases for V and 6 bases for J; bases not matched to a gene: 7. Per germline, CDR1 SNHLY and CDR2 FYNNEI. This CDR3 has 14 amino acids. CDR3 nucleotides: TGTGCCAGCAATCAGGACAGGGGGGGGGATACGCAGTATTTT. Translation: CASNQDRGGDTQYF.

The chain has TRBV6-1 and TRBJ2-2; no definite D call. The CDR3 is made up of 13 amino acids. Germline-derived CDR1 and CDR2 are MNHNS and SASEGT. V lost 4 bases and J lost 5, with 8 bases in between. In DNA, the CDR3 is TGTGCCAGCAGTGGGACGGGTACCGGGGAGCTGTTTTTT. Residues: CASSGTGTGELFF.

The chain joins TRBV27 to TRBJ2-7; D remains unclear. V was cut by 3 bases and J by 0 bases, with 12 bases left in between. This CDR3 is 15 amino acids long. Germline CDR1 reads MNHEY; CDR2 reads SMNVEV (reference sequence). The CDR3 nucleotides read TGTGCCAGCAGTTTCTCCAACTCACGCTCCTACGAGCAGTACTTC. It translates to CASSFSNSRSYEQYF.

This chain uses TRBV19 with TRBJ1-3, with unresolved D. The CDR3 runs to 16 residues. Looked up from germline, CDR1 is LNHDA and CDR2 is SQIVND (reference sequence). V dropped 3 bases and J dropped 1 base, with 13 bases sitting between them. The CDR3 region has the DNA TGTGCCAGTAGTATTTTGTCAATTAAATCTGGAAACACCATATATTTT. It translates to CASSILSIKSGNTIYF. The entire variable domain, with the rest obtained from reference TRBV19 and TRBJ1-3, is as follows: DGGITQSPKYLFRKEGQNVTLSCEQNLNHDAMYWYRQDPGQGLRLIYYSQIVNDFQKGDIAEGYSVSREKKESFPLTVTSAQKNPTAFYLCASSILSIKSGNTIYFGEGSWLTVV.

This clone showed up just once. This chain connects TRBV6-5 to TRBJ2-7, with 8 bases that match TRBD2. Looked up from germline, CDR1 is MNHEY and CDR2 is SVGAGI. V lost 6 bases and J lost 3; bases outside the gene matches: 4. CDR3 length: 13 residues. CDR3 in DNA: TGTGCCAGCAGACTAGCGGAGAACTACGAGCAGTACTTC. Protein: CASRLAENYEQYF.

This clone was detected only once. The rearrangement uses TRBV11-1 and TRBJ2-6; D possibly matches TRBD1 or TRBD2 (5 bases each). The CDR3 extends over 19 amino acids. V gave up 5 bases and J gave up 0 bases, with 20 bases separating them. Germline CDR1 reads SGHAT; CDR2 reads FQDESV (reference sequence). The CDR3 coding sequence is TGTGCCAGCAGCACCCTCCGGGACGGGTACGTCTCTGGGGCCAACGTCCTGACTTTC. Protein sequence: CASSTLRDGYVSGANVLTF.

This sequence joins TRBV28 and TRBJ1-2, with TRBD1 matching 7 bases. Germline V lookup: CDR1 MDHEN, CDR2 SYDVKM. V was pared by 2 bases and J by 5 bases, with 5 bases of the junction left unmatched. The CDR3 spans 14 residues. The CDR3 reads CASSLEGAGYGYTF. In nucleotides, the CDR3 is TGTGCCAGCAGTTTAGAGGGGGCAGGGTATGGCTACACCTTC.

The rearrangement links TRBV28 to TRBJ1-2; the match to TRBD1 covers 7 bases. The germline CDR1 and CDR2 sequences are MDHEN and SYDVKM. Trimming cost V 6 bases and J 3 bases; bases outside gene matches: 4. The CDR3 spans 13 residues. The CDR3 DNA is TGTGCCAGCAGCACGGGGACAGACTATGGCTACACCTTC. Translating it yields CASSTGTDYGYTF.

The chain joins TRBV27 to TRBJ2-5, with D possibly being TRBD1 or TRBD2 (5 bases each). V dropped 3 bases and J dropped 4 bases, with 12 bases sitting between them. CDR3 length: 14 residues. Germline V gene lookup returns CDR1 MNHEY and CDR2 SMNVEV (reference sequence). The DNA for the CDR3 is TGTGCCAGCAGTTTCGACGGGGCGGTAGAGACCCAGTACTTC. Translating gives CASSFDGAVETQYF.

This chain uses TRBV7-6 with TRBJ2-5, with D possibly matching TRBD1 (6 bases). The V end lost 5 bases, the J end lost 4 bases, and 11 bases lay between the germline ends. Germline lookup yields CDR1 SGHVS and CDR2 FNYEAQ. The CDR3 covers 13 residues. The CDR3 coding sequence is TGTGCCAGCAGCATACAGGGCGGAGAGACCCAGTACTTC. Amino acid sequence: CASSIQGGETQYF.

The rearrangement uses TRBV19 and TRBJ1-2; D not certain. CDR1 and CDR2 (germline): LNHDA, SQIVND (reference sequence). CDR3 length: 15 residues. Between the trimmed V and J ends, which lost 4 bases and 0 bases, there was a span of 12 bases. The CDR3 loop reads CASSSPGVANYGYTF. The CDR3 DNA is TGTGCCAGTAGTAGCCCCGGGGTCGCTAACTATGGCTACACCTTC.

This clone appeared a single time. The genes are TRBV28 and TRBJ2-1; 8 bases match TRBD2. V lost 6 bases and J lost 6; bases outside the gene matches: 16. CDR3 size: 17 residues. Germline assignment: CDR1 MDHEN and CDR2 SYDVKM. In DNA, the CDR3 is TGTGCCAGCAGCCCTAAAAGGACGGGAGGGACGAGCAATGAGCAGTTCTTC. It is translated as CASSPKRTGGTSNEQFF.

This chain uses TRBV11-3 with TRBJ2-5; 12 positions agree with TRBD1. This CDR3 comprises 19 residues. Germline V CDR1 and CDR2: SGHNT, YENEEA. The junction had 18 bases not matched to a gene; V was cut back by 5 bases and J by 5 bases. The CDR3 is CASSLRSLGQGARGETQYF. As DNA, the CDR3 is TGTGCCAGCAGCCTAAGGAGCCTGGGACAGGGGGCGAGGGGGGAGACCCAGTACTTC.

The genes are TRBV18 and TRBJ2-1; D may be TRBD2 (6 bases). Germline-derived CDR1 and CDR2 are KGHSH and LQKENI. The V end lost 3 bases, the J end lost 0 bases, and 9 bases lay between the germline ends. The CDR3 spans 15 residues. The CDR3 bases are TGTGCCAGCTCACCTCGGGAGACCTCCTACAATGAGCAGTTCTTC. It translates to CASSPRETSYNEQFF.

The chain links TRBV28 to TRBJ2-2, with 12 bases lining up with TRBD2. The V gene's germline CDR1 is MDHEN and CDR2 SYDVKM. The CDR3 extends over 17 amino acids. Trimming cost V 0 bases and J 6 bases; bases outside gene matches: 5. CDR3 DNA sequence: TGTGCCAGCAGTTTATGGCGTCTAGCGGGAGGGCCCGGGGAGCTGTTTTTT. Protein sequence: CASSLWRLAGGPGELFF.

This sequence joins TRBV28 and TRBJ1-2; TRBD1 aligns across 7 bases. Germline assignment: CDR1 MDHEN and CDR2 SYDVKM. The CDR3 loop spans 13 amino acids. Trimming removed 5 bases from V and 8 bases from J; junction bases left unmatched: 8. The CDR3 loop reads CASSPPTGTGYTF. The CDR3 DNA follows: TGTGCCAGCAGTCCCCCGACAGGGACGGGCTACACCTTC.

V is TRBV7-2 and J is TRBJ2-4; perhaps D is TRBD1 or TRBD2 (5 bases each). Germline-derived CDR1 and CDR2 are SGHTA and FQGNSA. The CDR3 contains 13 residues. V was shortened by 3 bases and J by 6 bases, with 9 bases between the two germline ends. The CDR3 nucleotides read TGTGCCAGCAGCTTCAGGGACGGAAACATTCAGTACTTC. It encodes CASSFRDGNIQYF.

This chain links TRBV12-5 with TRBJ2-5, with D unclear. The V gene's germline CDR1 is LGHNT and CDR2 FRNRAP. The length of the CDR3 is 12 residues. The ends were cut back, 1 base at V and 1 base at J, with 1 base in the middle. The CDR3 DNA follows: TGTGCTAGTGGTTTGGGCCAAGAGACCCAGTACTTC. This gives the protein CASGLGQETQYF.

V usage is TRBV5-4 and J usage is TRBJ2-1, with D unclear. In germline, CDR1 is SGHNT, CDR2 YYREEE (reference sequence). V was trimmed by 0 bases and J by 7 bases, leaving 8 bases between them. This CDR3 has 13 amino acids. The CDR3: CASSLVSGNEQFF. As DNA, the CDR3 is TGTGCCAGCAGCTTGGTCTCCGGGAATGAGCAGTTCTTC. The variable domain in full, with the rest retrieved from reference TRBV5-4 and TRBJ2-1, is ETGVTQSPTHLIKTRGQQVTLRCSSQSGHNTVSWYQQALGQGPQFIFQYYREEENGRGNFPPRFSGLQFPNYSSELNVNALELDDSALYLCASSLVSGNEQFFGPGTRLTVL.

The chain combines TRBV28 with TRBJ2-7, with 9 bases matching TRBD2. The germline gives CDR1 MDHEN, CDR2 SYDVKM. V was clipped by 1 base and J by 5 bases; unmatched bases: 6. CDR3 length: 15 residues. The CDR3 nucleotides read TGTGCCAGCAGTTTATATATGGGCGGGAGGGACGAGCAGTACTTC. Its translation: CASSLYMGGRDEQYF.

The V and J genes are TRBV6-6 and TRBJ2-7, with 7 bases matching TRBD2. Germline V gives CDR1 MNHNY, CDR2 SVGAGI (reference sequence). CDR3 size: 14 residues. V lost 5 bases and J lost 2; bases outside the gene matches: 6. The CDR3 loop is CASSPSGAPYEQYF. In nucleotides, the CDR3 is TGTGCCAGCAGTCCCAGCGGGGCACCCTACGAGCAGTACTTC.

This chain connects TRBV18 to TRBJ2-1; D ambiguous. The germline V gene encodes CDR1 KGHSH and CDR2 LQKENI. V was pared by 6 bases and J by 8 bases, with 11 bases between. This CDR3 region has 12 residues. CDR3 loop: CASSKEIDEQFF. CDR3 in DNA: TGTGCCAGCTCGAAAGAAATCGATGAGCAGTTCTTC.

This chain links TRBV18 with TRBJ2-7; 8 nucleotides align to TRBD2. CDR1 and CDR2 (germline): KGHSH, LQKENI. With V trimmed by 2 bases and J by 5 bases, 11 bases remained unmatched. CDR3 size: 16 residues. CDR3 amino acids: CASSPVGSGSIHEQYF. DNA for the CDR3: TGTGCCAGCTCACCAGTGGGGAGCGGGAGTATCCACGAGCAGTACTTC.

The table lists this clone with a count of one. This chain links TRBV2 with TRBJ1-2; tentatively, D is TRBD1 (6 bases). The CDR3 loop spans 13 amino acids. The V end lost 4 bases, the J end lost 6 bases, and 12 bases lay between the germline ends. In germline, CDR1 is SNHLY, CDR2 FYNNEI. In nucleotides, the CDR3 is TGTGCCAGCAGTGTGGGGGGGGCAAATGGCTACACCTTC. This codes for CASSVGGANGYTF.

This rearrangement joins TRBV7-9 to TRBJ1-1; D is unresolved. Trimming shortened V by 5 bases and J by 0 bases, and 10 bases separated the two germline ends. This CDR3 is 14 amino acids long. CDR1 is SEHNR and CDR2 is FQNEAQ in the germline V gene (reference sequence). The CDR3 region is CASSPKSLNTEAFF. The CDR3 DNA follows: TGTGCCAGCAGCCCAAAGTCGTTGAACACTGAAGCTTTCTTT.